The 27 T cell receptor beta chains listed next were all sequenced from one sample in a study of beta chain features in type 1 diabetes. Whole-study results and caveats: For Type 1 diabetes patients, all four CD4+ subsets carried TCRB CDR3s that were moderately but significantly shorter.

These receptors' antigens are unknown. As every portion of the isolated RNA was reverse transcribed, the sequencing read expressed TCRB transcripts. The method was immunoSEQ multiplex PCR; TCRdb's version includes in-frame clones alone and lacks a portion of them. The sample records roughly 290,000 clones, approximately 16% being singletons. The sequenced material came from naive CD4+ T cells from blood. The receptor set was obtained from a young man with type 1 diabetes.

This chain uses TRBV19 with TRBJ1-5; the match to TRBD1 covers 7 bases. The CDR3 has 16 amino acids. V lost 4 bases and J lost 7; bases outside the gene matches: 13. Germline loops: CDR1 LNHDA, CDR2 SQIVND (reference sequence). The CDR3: CASSTGGRRTEQPQHF. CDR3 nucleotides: TGTGCCAGTAGTACAGGGGGAAGGCGGACTGAGCAGCCCCAGCATTTT.

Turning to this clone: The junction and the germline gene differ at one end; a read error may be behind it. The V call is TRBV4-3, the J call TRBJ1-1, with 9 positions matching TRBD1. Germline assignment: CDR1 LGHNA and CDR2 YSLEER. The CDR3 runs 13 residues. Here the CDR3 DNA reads TGCGCCAGCAGCCAAGAAAAGCCCGACAGGGGGTCATTT. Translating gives CASSQEKPDRGSF.

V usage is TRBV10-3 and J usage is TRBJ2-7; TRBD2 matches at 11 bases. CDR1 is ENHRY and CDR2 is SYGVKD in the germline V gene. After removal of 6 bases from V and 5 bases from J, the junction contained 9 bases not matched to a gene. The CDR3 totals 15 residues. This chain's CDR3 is CAIRDTSGSFDEQYF. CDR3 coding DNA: TGTGCCATCAGAGATACTAGCGGGAGTTTCGACGAGCAGTACTTC.

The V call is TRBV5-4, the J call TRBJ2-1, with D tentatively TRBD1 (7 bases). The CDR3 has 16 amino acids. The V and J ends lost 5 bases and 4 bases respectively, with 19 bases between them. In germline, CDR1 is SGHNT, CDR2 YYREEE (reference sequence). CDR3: CASSWAGGKGYNEQFF. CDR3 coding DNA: TGTGCCAGCAGTTGGGCAGGGGGGAAGGGGTACAATGAGCAGTTCTTC.

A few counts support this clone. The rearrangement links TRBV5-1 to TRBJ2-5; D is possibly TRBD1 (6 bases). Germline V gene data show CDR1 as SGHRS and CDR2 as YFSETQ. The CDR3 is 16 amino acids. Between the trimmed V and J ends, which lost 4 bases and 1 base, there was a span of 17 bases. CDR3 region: CASSPADRPFQETQYF. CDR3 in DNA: TGCGCCAGCAGCCCGGCGGACAGACCCTTCCAAGAGACCCAGTACTTC. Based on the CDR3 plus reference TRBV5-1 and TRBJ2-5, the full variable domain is KAGVTQTPRYLIKTRGQQVTLSCSPISGHRSVSWYQQTPGQGLQFLFEYFSETQRNKGNFPGRFSGRQFSNSRSEMNVSTLELGDSALYLCASSPADRPFQETQYFGPGTRLLVL.

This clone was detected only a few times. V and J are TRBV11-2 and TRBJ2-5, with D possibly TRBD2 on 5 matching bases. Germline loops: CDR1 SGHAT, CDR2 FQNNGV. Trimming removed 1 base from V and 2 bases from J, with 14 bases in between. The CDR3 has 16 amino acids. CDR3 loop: CASSLVAFWEQETQYF. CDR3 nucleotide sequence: TGTGCCAGCAGCTTAGTTGCATTTTGGGAGCAAGAGACCCAGTACTTC. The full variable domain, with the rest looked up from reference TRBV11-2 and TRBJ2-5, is EAGVAQSPRYKIIEKRQSVAFWCNPISGHATLYWYQQILGQGPKLLIQFQNNGVVDDSQLPKDRFSAERLKGVDSTLKIQPAKLEDSAVYLCASSLVAFWEQETQYFGPGTRLLVL.

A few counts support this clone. CDR3 in DNA: TGTGCCAGCAGCCCGCGGACAGGTACAGATACGCAGTATTTT. It specifies CASSPRTGTDTQYF. This chain connects TRBV7-9 to TRBJ2-3; 7 nucleotides agree with TRBD1. Germline-derived CDR1 and CDR2 are SEHNR and FQNEAQ (reference sequence). The CDR3 is made up of 14 amino acids. Trimming at V came to 5 bases and at J to 3 bases, leaving 5 bases not matched to a gene.

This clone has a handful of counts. CDR3 region: CAWDRRGGEEQYF. In nucleotides, the CDR3 is TGTGCCTGGGACCGCAGGGGCGGAGAGGAGCAGTACTTC. The chain couples TRBV30 to TRBJ2-7, with D possibly TRBD1 on 6 matching bases. The V end was cut by 5 bases, the J end by 7 bases, with 18 bases between. Germline CDR1 is GTSNPN and CDR2 is SVGIG (reference sequence). The CDR3 sequence is 13 residues long.

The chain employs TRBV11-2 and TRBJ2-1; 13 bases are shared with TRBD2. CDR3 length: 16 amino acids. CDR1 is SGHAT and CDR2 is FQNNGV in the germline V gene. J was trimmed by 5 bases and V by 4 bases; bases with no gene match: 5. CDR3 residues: CASSSTGTSGDNEQFF. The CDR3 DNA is TGTGCCAGCAGCTCGACCGGGACTAGCGGGGACAATGAGCAGTTCTTC.

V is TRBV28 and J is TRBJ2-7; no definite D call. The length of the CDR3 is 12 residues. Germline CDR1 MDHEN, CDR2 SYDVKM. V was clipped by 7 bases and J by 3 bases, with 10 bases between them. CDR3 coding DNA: TGTGCCAGCAACTCCCGTAACTACGAGCAGTACTTC. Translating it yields CASNSRNYEQYF.

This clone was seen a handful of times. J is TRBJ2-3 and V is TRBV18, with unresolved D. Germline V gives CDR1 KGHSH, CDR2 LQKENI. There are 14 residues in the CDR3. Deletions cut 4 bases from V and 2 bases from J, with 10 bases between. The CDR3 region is CASSLQVFTDTQYF. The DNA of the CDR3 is TGTGCCAGCTCACTACAAGTATTCACAGATACGCAGTATTTT.

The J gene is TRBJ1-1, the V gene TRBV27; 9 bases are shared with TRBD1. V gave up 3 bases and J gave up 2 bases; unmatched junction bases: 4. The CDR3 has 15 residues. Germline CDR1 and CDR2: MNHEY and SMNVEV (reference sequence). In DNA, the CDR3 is TGTGCCAGCAGTTTGCCCACAGGGGGCAACACTGAAGCTTTCTTT. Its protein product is CASSLPTGGNTEAFF.

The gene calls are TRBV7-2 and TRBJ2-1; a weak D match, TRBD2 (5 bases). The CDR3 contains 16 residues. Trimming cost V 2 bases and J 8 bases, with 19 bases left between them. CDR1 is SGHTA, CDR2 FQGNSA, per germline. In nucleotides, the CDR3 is TGTGCCAGCAGCTTAAATCTTGGGCTAGCAGGCGATGAGCAGTTCTTC. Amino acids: CASSLNLGLAGDEQFF. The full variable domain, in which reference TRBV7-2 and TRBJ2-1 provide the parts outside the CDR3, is GAGVSQSPSNKVTEKGKDVELRCDPISGHTALYWYRQSLGQGLEFLIYFQGNSAPDKSGLPSDRFSAERTGGSVSTLTIQRTQQEDSAVYLCASSLNLGLAGDEQFFGPGTRLTVL.

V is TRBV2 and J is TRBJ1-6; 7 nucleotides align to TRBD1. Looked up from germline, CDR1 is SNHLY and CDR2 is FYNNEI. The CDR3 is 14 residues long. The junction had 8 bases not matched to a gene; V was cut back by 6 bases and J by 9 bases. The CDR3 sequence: CASRGGTVPSPLHF. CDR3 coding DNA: TGTGCCAGCAGGGGCGGGACAGTTCCTTCACCCCTCCACTTT.

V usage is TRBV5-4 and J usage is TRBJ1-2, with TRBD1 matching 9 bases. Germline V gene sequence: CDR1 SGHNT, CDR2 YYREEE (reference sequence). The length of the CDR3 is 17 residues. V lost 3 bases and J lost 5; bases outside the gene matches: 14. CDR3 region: CASSSRTGVTWGYGYTF. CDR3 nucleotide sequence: TGTGCCAGCAGCTCGAGGACAGGGGTGACATGGGGTTATGGCTACACCTTC.

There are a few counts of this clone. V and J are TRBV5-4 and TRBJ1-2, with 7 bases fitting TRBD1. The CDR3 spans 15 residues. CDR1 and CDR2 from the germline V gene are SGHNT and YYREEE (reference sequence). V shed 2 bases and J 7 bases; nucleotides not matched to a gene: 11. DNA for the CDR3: TGTGCCAGCAGCTTCCCCGACAGGGTATTGAGTGGCTACACCTTC. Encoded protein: CASSFPDRVLSGYTF.

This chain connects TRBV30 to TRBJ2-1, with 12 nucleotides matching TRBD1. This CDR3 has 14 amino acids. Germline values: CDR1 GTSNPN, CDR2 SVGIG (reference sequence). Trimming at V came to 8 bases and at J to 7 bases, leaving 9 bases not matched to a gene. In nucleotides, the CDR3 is TGTGCCCATGCGGGGACAGGGGGCTATAATGAGCAGTTCTTC. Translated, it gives CAHAGTGGYNEQFF. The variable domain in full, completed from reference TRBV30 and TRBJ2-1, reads SQTIHQWPATLVQPVGSPLSLECTVEGTSNPNLYWYRQAAGRGLQLLFYSVGIGQISSEVPQNLSASRPQDRQFILSSKKLLLSDSGFYLCAHAGTGGYNEQFFGPGTRLTVL.

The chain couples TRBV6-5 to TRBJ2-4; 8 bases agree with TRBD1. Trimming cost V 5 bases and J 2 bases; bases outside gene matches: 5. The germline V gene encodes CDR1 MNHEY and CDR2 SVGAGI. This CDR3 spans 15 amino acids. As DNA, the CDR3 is TGTGCCAGCAGTCCACTCAGGGGGCCCAAAAACATTCAGTACTTC. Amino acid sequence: CASSPLRGPKNIQYF.

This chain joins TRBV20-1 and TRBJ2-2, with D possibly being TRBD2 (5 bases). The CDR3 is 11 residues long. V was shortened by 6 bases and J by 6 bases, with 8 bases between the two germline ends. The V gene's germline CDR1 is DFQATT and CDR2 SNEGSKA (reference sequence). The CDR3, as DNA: TGCAGTGCCAACGGGGCCGGGGAGCTGTTTTTT. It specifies CSANGAGELFF.

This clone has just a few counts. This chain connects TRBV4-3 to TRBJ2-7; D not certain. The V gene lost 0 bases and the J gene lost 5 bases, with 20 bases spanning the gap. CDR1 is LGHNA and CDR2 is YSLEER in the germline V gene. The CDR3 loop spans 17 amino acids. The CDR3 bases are TGCGCCAGCAGCCAAGAATTTCGGCGGCGGCTAGTAGACGAGCAGTACTTC. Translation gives CASSQEFRRRLVDEQYF.

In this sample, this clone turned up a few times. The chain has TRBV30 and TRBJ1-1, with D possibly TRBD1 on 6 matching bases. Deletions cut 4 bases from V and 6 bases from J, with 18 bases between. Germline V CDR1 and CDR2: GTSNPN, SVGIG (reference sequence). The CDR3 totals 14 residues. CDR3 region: CAWTTTGFAPEAFF. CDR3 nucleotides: TGTGCCTGGACAACTACAGGGTTTGCCCCTGAAGCTTTCTTT. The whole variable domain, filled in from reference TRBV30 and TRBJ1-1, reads SQTIHQWPATLVQPVGSPLSLECTVEGTSNPNLYWYRQAAGRGLQLLFYSVGIGQISSEVPQNLSASRPQDRQFILSSKKLLLSDSGFYLCAWTTTGFAPEAFFGQGTRLTVV.

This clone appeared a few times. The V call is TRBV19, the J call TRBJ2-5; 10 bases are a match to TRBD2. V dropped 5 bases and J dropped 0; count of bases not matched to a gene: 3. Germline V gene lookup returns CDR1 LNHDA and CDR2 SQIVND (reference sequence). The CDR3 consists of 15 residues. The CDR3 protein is CASSLSGRDQETQYF. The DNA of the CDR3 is TGTGCCAGTAGTCTAAGCGGGAGGGACCAAGAGACCCAGTACTTC.

CDR3 DNA: TGTGCCAGCAGCCAAGCAGGGGGCATGGTCTACGAGCAGTACTTC. The encoded protein is CASSQAGGMVYEQYF. The V and J genes are TRBV4-2 and TRBJ2-7; 8 positions agree with TRBD1. Germline V gives CDR1 LGHNA, CDR2 YNFKEQ. V shed 1 base, J shed 3 bases, and the junction held 5 bases outside the gene matches. CDR3 length: 15 amino acids.

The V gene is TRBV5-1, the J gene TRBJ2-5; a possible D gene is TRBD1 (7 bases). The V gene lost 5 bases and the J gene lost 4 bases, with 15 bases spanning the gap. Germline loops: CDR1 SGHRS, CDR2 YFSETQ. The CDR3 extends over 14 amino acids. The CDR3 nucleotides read TGCGCCAGCAGGGATTACAGGGGAGGAGAGACCCAGTACTTC. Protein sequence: CASRDYRGGETQYF.

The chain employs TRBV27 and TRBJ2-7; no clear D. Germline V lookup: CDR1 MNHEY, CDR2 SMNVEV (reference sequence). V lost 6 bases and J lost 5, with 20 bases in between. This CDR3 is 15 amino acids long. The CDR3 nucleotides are TGTGCCAGCAGGTATACGGTCCGAAGTTCCGACGAGCAGTACTTC. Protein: CASRYTVRSSDEQYF.

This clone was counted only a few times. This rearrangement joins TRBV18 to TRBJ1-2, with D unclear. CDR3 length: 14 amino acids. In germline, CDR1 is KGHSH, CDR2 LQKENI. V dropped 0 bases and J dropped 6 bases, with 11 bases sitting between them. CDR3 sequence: CASSPPSVFNGYTF. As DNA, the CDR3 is TGTGCCAGCTCACCACCGTCGGTCTTCAATGGCTACACCTTC.

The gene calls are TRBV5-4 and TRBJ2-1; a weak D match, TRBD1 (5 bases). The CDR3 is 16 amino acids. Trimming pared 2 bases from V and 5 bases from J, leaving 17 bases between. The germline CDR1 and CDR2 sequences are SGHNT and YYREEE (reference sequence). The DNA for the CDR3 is TGTGCCAGCAGCTTCCAACCCCTAGGGGTGAACAATGAGCAGTTCTTC. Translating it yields CASSFQPLGVNNEQFF.